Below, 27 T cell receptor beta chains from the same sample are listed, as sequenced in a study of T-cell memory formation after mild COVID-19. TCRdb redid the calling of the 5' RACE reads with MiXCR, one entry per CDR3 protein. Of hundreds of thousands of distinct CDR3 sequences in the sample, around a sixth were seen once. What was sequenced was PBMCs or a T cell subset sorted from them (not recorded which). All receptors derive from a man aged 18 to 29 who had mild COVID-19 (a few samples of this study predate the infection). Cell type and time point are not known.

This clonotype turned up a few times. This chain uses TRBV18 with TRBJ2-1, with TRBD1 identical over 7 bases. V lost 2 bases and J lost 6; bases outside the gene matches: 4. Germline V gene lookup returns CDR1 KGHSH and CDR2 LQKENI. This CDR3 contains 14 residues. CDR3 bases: TGTGCCAGCTCACCAGTAACAGGGGTCAATGAGCAGTTCTTC. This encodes CASSPVTGVNEQFF.

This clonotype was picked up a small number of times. CDR3 loop: CASSGRPGTQYF. The CDR3 DNA follows: TGTGCCAGCAGTGGGCGACCGGGGACCCAGTACTTC. The chain combines TRBV6-2 or TRBV6-3 with TRBJ2-5; D ambiguous. The CDR3 loop spans 12 amino acids. From germline, CDR1 is MNHEY and CDR2 SVGEGT. V dropped 5 bases and J dropped 7 bases, with 11 bases sitting between them.

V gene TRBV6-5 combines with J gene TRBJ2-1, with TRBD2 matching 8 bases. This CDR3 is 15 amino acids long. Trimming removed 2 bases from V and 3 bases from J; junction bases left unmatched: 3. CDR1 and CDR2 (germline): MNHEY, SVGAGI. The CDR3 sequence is CASSYPRGGYNEQFF. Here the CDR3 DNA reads TGTGCCAGCAGTTACCCCCGGGGGGGCTACAATGAGCAGTTCTTC.

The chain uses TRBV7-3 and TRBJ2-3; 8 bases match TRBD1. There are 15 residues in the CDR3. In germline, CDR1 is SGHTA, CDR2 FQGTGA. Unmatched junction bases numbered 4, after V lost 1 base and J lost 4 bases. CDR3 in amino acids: CASSLRQGAADTQYF. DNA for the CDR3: TGTGCCAGCAGCTTAAGGCAGGGGGCTGCAGATACGCAGTATTTT.

CDR3 nucleotide sequence: TGTGCCATCAGTGAACCCAGGGGAGATCTCAATGAGCAGTTCTTC. It codes for CAISEPRGDLNEQFF. V gene TRBV10-3 combines with J gene TRBJ2-1; a weak D match, TRBD1 (6 bases). V lost 3 bases and J 6 bases, leaving 15 bases between the germline ends. The CDR3 is 15 amino acids. Germline V gene sequence: CDR1 ENHRY, CDR2 SYGVKD.

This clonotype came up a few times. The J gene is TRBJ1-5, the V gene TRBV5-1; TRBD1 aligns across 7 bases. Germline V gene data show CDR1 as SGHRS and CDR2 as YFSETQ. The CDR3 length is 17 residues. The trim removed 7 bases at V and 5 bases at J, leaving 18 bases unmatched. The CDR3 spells CASAMNKGARGYQPQHF. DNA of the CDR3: TGCGCCAGCGCCATGAATAAGGGGGCGCGGGGTTATCAGCCCCAGCATTTT. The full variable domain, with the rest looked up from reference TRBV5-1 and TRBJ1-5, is KAGVTQTPRYLIKTRGQQVTLSCSPISGHRSVSWYQQTPGQGLQFLFEYFSETQRNKGNFPGRFSGRQFSNSRSEMNVSTLELGDSALYLCASAMNKGARGYQPQHFGDGTRLSIL.

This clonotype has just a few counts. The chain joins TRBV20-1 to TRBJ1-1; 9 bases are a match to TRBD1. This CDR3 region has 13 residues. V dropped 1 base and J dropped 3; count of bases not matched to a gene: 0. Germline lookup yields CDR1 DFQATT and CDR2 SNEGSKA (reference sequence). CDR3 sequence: CSARGQGDTEAFF. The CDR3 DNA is TGCAGTGCTAGAGGACAGGGGGACACTGAAGCTTTCTTT.

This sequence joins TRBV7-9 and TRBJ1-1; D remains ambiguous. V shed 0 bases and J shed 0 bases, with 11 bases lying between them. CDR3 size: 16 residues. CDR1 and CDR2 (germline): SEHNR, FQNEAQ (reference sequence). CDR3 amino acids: CASSLANRKLNTEAFF. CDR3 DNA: TGTGCCAGCAGCTTAGCGAATAGAAAATTGAACACTGAAGCTTTCTTT.

The CDR3 loop is CASSREGALTDTQYF. The DNA of the CDR3 is TGTGCCAGCAGCCGCGAGGGGGCACTCACAGATACGCAGTATTTT. The chain uses TRBV7-2 and TRBJ2-3; TRBD1 matches 7 bases. CDR3 length: 15 amino acids. Losses at the gene ends were 5 bases for V and 2 bases for J; bases not matched to a gene: 7. Germline CDR1 is SGHTA and CDR2 is FQGNSA.

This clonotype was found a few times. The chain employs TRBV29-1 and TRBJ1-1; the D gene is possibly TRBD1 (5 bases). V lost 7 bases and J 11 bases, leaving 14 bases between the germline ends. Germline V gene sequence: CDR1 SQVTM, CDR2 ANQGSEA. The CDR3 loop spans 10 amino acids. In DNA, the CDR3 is TGCAGCGGGGGAGAGGGGAACGCTTTCTTT. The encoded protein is CSGGEGNAFF.

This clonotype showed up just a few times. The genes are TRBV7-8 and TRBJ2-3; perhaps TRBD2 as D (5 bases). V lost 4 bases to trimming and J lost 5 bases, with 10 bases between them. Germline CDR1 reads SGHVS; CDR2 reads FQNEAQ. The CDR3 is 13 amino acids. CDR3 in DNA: TGTGCCAGCAGCTCCCCGGGGTTAGATACGCAGTATTTT. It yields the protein CASSSPGLDTQYF.

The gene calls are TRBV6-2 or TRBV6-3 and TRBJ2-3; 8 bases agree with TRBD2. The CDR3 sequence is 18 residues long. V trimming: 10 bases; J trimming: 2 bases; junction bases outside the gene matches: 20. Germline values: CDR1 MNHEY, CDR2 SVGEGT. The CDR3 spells CAIRPSFAGGRPTDTQYF. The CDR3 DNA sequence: TGTGCCATTCGACCTTCCTTTGCGGGGGGCCGGCCCACAGATACGCAGTATTTT.

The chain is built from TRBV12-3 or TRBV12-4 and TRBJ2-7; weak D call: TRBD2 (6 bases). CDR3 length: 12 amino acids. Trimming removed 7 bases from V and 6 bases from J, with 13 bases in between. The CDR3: CASNARGTEQYF. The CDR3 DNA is TGTGCCAGCAACGCACGGGGGACCGAGCAGTACTTC.

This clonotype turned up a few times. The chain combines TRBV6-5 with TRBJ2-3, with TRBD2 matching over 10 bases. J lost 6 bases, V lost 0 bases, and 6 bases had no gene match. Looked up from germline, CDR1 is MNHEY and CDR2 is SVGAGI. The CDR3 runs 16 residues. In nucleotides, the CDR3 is TGTGCCAGCAGTTACTCTGGAAGCGGGGGGGCGGATACGCAGTATTTT. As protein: CASSYSGSGGADTQYF.

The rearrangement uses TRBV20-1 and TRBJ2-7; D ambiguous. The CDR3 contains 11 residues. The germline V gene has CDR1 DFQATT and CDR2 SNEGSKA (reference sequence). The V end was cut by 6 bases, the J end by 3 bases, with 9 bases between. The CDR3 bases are TGCAGTGCCGGCGCCAGCTACGAGCAGTACTTC. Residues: CSAGASYEQYF.

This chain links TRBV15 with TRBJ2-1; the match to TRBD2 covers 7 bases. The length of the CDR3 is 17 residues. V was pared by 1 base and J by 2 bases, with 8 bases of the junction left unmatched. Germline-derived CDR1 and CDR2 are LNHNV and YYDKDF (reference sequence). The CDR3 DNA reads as TGTGCCACCAGCAGAGTGGGGGAGGGAGTGCCCTACAATGAGCAGTTCTTC. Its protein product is CATSRVGEGVPYNEQFF.

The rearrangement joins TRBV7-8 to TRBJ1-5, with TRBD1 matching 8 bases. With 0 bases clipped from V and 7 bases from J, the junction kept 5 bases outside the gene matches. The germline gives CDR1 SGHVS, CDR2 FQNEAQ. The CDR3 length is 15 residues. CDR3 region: CASSLARTGLQPQHF. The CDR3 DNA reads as TGTGCCAGCAGCTTAGCTCGGACAGGGTTGCAGCCCCAGCATTTT.

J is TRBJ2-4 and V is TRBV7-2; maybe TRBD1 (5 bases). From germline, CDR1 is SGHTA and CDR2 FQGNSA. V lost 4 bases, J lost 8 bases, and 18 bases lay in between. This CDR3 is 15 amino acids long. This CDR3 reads CASSYDRVGVDIQYF. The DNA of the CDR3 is TGTGCCAGCAGCTACGACAGAGTCGGAGTCGACATTCAGTACTTC.

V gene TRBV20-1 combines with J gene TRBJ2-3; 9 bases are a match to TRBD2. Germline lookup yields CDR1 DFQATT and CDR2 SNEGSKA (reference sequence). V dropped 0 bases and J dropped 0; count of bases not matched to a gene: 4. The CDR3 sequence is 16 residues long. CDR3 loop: CSARDLAGASTDTQYF. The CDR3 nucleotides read TGCAGTGCTAGAGATTTAGCGGGGGCTAGCACAGATACGCAGTATTTT.

The CDR3 reads CASSYSGGDLQRYF. For the CDR3, the DNA is TGTGCCAGCAGTTATAGCGGGGGGGACTTACAGCGGTATTTT. The chain couples TRBV6-5 to TRBJ2-3, with 11 bases aligning to TRBD2. There are 14 residues in the CDR3. V shed 3 bases and J 14 bases; nucleotides not matched to a gene: 10. Per germline, CDR1 MNHEY and CDR2 SVGAGI.

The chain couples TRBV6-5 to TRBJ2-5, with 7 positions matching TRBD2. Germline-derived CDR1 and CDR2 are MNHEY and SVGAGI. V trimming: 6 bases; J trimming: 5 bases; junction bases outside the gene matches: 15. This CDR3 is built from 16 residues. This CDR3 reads CASSQTSSGNRETQYF. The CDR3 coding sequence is TGTGCCAGCAGCCAAACTTCTAGCGGAAATCGTGAGACCCAGTACTTC.

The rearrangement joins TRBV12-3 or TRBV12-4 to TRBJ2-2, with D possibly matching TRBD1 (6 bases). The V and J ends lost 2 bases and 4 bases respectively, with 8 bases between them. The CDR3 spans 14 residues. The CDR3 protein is CASSLRGSTGELFF. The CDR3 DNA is TGTGCCAGCAGTTTAAGGGGGTCCACCGGGGAGCTGTTTTTT.

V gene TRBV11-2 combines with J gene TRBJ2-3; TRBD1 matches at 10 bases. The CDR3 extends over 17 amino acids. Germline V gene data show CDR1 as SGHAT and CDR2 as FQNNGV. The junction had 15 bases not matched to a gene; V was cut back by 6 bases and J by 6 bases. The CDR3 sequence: CASRDVFGTGAWDTQYF. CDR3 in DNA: TGTGCCAGCAGAGACGTTTTCGGGACAGGGGCTTGGGATACGCAGTATTTT.

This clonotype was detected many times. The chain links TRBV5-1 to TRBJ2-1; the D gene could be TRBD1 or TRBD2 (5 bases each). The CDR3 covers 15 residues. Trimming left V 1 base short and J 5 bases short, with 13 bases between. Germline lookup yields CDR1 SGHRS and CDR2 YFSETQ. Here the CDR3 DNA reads TGCGCCAGCAGCTTGATGGGACCCGCGAACAATGAGCAGTTCTTC. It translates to CASSLMGPANNEQFF.

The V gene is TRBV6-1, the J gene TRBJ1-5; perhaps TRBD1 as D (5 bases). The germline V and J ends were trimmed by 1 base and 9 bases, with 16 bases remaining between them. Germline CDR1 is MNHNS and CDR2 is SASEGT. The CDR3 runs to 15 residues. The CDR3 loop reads CASSEVRTPRGPQHF. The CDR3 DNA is TGTGCCAGCAGTGAAGTCAGGACACCCCGAGGGCCCCAGCATTTT.

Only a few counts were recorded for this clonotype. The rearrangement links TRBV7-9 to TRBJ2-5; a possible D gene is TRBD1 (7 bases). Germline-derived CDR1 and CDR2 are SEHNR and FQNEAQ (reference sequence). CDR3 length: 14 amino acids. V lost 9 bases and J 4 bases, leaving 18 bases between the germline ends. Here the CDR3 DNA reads TGTGCCAGTACCTCCGGAGGGGGCCTAGAGACCCAGTACTTC. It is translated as CASTSGGGLETQYF.

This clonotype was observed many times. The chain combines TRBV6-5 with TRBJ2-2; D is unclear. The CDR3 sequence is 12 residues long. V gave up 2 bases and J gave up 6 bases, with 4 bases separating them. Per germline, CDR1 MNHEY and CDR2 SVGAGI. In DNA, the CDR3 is TGTGCCAGCAGTTACGCCGCCGGGGAGCTGTTTTTT. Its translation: CASSYAAGELFF.